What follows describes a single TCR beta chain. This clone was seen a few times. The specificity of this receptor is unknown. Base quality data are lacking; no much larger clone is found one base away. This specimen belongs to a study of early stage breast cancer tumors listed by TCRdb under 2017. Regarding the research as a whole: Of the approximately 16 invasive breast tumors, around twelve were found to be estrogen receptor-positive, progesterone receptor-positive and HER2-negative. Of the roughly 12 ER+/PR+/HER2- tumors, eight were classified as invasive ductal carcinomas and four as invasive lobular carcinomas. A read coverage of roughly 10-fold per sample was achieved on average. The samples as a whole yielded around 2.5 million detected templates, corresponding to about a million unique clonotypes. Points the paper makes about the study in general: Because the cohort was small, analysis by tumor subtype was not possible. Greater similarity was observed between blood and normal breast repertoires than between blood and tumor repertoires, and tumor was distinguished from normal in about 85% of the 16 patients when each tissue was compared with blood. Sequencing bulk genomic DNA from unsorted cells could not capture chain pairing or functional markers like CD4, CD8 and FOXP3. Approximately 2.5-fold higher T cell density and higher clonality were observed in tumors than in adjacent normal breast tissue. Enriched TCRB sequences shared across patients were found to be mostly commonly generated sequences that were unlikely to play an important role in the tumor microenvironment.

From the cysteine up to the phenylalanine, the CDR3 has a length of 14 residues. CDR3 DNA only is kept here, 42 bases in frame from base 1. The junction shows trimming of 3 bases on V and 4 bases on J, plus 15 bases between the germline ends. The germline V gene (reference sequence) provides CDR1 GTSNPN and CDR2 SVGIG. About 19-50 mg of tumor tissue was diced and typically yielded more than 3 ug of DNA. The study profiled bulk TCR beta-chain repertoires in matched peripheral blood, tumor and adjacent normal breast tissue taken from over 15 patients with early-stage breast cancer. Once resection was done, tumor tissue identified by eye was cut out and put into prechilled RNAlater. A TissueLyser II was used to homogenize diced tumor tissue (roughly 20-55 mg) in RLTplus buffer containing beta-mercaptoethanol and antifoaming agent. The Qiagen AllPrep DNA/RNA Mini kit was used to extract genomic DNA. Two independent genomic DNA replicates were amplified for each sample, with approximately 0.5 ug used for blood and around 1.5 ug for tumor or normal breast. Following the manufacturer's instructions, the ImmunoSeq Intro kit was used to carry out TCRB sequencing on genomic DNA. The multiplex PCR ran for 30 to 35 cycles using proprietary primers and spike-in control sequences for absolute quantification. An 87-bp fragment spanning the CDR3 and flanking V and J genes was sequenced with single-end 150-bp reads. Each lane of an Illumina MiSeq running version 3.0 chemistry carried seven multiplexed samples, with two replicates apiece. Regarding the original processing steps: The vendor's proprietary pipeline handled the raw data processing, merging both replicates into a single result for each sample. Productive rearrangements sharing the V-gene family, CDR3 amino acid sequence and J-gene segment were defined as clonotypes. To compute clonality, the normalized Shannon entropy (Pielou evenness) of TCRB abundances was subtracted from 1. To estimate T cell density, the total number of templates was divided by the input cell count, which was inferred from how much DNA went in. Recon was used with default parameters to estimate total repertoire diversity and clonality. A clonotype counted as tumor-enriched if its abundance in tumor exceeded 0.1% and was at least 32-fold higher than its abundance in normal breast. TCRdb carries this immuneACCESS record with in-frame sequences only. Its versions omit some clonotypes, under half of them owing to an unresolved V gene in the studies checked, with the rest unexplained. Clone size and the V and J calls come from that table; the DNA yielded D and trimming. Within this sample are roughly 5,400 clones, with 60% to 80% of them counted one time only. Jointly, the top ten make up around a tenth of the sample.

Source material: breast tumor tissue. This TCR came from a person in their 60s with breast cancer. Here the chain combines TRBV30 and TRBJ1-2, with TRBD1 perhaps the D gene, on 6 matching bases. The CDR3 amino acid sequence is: CAWRVSGGGYGYTF. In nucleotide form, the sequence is TGTGCCTGGAGGGTCTCTGGGGGCGGCTATGGCTACACCTTC.